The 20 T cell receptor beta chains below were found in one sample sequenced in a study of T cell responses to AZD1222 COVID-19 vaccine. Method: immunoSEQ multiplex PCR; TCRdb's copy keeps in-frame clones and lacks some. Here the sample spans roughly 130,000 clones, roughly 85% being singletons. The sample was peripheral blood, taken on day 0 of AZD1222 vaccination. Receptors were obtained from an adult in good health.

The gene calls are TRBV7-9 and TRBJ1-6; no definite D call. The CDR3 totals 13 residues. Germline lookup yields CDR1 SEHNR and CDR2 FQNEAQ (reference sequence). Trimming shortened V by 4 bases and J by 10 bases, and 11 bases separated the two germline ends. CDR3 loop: CASSYSWESPLHF. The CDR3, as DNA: TGTGCCAGCAGCTATAGCTGGGAATCACCCCTCCACTTT.

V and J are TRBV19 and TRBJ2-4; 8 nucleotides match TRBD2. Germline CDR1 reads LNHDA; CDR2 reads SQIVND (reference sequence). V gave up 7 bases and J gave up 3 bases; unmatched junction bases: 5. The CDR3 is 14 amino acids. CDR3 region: CASMLGTSKNIQYF. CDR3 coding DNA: TGTGCCAGTATGCTCGGGACTAGCAAAAACATTCAGTACTTC.

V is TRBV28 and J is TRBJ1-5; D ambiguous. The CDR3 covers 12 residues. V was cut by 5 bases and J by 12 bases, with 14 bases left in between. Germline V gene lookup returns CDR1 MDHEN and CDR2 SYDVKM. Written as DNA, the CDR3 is TGTGCCAGCAGTCCCCAACGCTGGTTCCAGCATTTT. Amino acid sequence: CASSPQRWFQHF.

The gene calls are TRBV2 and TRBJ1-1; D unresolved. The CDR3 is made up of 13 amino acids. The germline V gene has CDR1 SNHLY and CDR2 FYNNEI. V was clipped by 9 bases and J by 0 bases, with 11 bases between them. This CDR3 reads CARGLRVNTEAFF. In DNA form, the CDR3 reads TGTGCCAGGGGGTTAAGAGTGAACACTGAAGCTTTCTTT.

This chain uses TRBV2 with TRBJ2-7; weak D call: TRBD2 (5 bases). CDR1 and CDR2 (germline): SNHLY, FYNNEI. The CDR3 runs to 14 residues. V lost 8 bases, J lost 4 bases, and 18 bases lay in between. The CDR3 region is CASDGVAGSYEQYF. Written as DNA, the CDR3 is TGTGCCAGCGACGGGGTGGCAGGATCTTACGAGCAGTACTTC.

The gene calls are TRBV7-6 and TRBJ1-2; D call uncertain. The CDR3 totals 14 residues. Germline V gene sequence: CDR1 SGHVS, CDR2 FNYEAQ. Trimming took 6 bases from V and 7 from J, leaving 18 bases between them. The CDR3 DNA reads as TGTGCCAGCAGTTTCCAAGCAGGAATGGGTGGCTACACCTTC. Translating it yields CASSFQAGMGGYTF.

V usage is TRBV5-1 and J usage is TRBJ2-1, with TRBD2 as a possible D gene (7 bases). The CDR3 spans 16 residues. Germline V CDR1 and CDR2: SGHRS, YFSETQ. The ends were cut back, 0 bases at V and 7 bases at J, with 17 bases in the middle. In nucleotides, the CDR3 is TGCGCCAGCAGCTTGGCCAACGGGGGGCCGCGTAATGAGCAGTTCTTC. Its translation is CASSLANGGPRNEQFF.

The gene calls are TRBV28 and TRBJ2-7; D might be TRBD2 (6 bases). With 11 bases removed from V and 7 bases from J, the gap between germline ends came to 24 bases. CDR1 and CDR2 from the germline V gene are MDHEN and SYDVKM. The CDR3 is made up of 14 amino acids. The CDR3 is CASSSGGAFWEQYF. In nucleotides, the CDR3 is TGTGCCTCCTCCTCCGGGGGAGCCTTTTGGGAGCAGTACTTC. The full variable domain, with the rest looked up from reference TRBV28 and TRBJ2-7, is DVKVTQSSRYLVKRTGEKVFLECVQDMDHENMFWYRQDPGLGLRLIYFSYDVKMKEKGDIPEGYSVSREKKERFSLILESASTNQTSMYLCASSSGGAFWEQYFGPGTRLTVT.

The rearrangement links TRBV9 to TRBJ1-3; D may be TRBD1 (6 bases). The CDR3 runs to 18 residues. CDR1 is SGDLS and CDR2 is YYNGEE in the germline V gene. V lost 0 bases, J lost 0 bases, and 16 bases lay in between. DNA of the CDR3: TGTGCCAGCAGCGTAGATCCATTCGGAGGGGGCTCTGGAAACACCATATATTTT. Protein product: CASSVDPFGGGSGNTIYF.

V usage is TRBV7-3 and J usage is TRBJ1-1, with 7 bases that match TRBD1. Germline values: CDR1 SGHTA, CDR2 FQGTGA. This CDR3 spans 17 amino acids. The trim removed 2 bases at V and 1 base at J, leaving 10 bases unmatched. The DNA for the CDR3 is TGTGCCAGCAGCTTATGGACAGGACGTCTTAAGAACACTGAAGCTTTCTTT. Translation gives CASSLWTGRLKNTEAFF.

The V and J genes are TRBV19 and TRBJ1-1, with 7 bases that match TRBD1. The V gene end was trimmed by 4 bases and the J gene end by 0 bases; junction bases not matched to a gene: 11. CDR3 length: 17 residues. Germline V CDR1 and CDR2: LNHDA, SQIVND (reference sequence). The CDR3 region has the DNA TGTGCCAGTAGTACTCGACAGGGAGGGACGGTGAACACTGAAGCTTTCTTT. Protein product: CASSTRQGGTVNTEAFF.

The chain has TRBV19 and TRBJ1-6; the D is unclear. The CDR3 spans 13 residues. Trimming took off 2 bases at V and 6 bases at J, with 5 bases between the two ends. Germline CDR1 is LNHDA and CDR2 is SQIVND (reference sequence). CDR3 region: CASSISGNSPLHF. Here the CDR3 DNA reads TGTGCCAGTAGTATATCGGGTAATTCACCCCTCCACTTT.

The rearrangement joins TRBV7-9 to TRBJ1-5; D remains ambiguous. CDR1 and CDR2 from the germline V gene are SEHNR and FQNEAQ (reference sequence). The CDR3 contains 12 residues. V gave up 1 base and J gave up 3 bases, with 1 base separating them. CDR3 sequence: CASSLDNQPQHF. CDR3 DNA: TGTGCCAGCAGCTTAGACAATCAGCCCCAGCATTTT.

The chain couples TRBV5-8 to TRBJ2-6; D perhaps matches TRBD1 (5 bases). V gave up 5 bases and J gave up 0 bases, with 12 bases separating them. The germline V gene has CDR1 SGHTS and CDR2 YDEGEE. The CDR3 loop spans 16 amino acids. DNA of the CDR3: TGTGCCAGCAGAAGGGGCCTTTTCTCTGGGGCCAACGTCCTGACTTTC. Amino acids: CASRRGLFSGANVLTF.

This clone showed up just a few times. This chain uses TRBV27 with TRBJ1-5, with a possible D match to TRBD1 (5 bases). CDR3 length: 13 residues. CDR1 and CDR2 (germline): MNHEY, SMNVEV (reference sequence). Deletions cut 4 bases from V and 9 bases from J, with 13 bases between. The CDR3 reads CASSSGPGGPQHF. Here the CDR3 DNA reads TGTGCCAGCAGTTCAGGGCCGGGGGGGCCCCAGCATTTT.

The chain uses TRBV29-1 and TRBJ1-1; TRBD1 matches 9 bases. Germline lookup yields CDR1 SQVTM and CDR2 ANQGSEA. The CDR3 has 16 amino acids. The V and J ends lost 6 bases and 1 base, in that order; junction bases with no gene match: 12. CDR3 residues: CSVVNPGTGRNTEAFF. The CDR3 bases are TGCAGCGTCGTTAATCCTGGGACAGGGAGGAACACTGAAGCTTTCTTT. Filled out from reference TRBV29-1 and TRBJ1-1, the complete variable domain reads SAVISQKPSRDICQRGTSLTIQCQVDSQVTMMFWYRQQPGQSLTLIATANQGSEATYESGFVIDKFPISRPNLTFSTLTVSNMSPEDSSIYLCSVVNPGTGRNTEAFFGQGTRLTVV.

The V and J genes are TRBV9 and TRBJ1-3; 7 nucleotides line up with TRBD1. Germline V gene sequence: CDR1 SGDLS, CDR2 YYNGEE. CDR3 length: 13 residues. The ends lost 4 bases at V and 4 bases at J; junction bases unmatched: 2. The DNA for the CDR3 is TGTGCCAGCAGCAGGGACAGCGGAAACACCATATATTTT. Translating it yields CASSRDSGNTIYF.

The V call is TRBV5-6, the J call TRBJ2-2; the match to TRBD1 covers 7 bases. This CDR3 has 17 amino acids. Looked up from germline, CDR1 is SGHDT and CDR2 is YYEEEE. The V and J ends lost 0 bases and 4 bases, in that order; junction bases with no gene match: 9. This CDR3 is CASSLAPQGRLTGELFF. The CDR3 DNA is TGTGCCAGCAGCTTGGCCCCACAGGGGCGACTCACCGGGGAGCTGTTTTTT. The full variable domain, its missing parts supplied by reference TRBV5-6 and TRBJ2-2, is DAGVTQSPTHLIKTRGQQVTLRCSPKSGHDTVSWYQQALGQGPQFIFQYYEEEERQRGNFPDRFSGHQFPNYSSELNVNALLLGDSALYLCASSLAPQGRLTGELFFGEGSRLTVL.

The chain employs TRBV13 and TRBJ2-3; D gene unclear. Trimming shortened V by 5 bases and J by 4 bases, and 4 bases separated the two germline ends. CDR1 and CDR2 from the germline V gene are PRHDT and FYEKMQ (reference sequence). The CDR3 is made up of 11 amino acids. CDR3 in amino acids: CASSRPDTQYF. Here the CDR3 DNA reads TGTGCCAGCAGCCGCCCAGATACGCAGTATTTT.

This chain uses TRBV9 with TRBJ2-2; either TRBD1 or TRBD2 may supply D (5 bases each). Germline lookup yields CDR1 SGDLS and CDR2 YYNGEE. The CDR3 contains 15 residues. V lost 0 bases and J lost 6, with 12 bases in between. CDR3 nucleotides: TGTGCCAGCAGCGTAGAGGGGACCCCCCCCGGGGAGCTGTTTTTT. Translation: CASSVEGTPPGELFF.